The 24 T cell receptor beta chains reported below all come from one sample, sequenced in a study of long-term antiretroviral therapy in people with HIV. A v3.0 immunoSEQ assay was performed at survey level. Assay used: immunoSEQ multiplex PCR; TCRdb lists only in-frame clones, some missing. The table has 30,000 to 40,000 clones, 65% to 85% seen once. The starting material was unsorted PBMCs, obtained 3 years after starting antiretroviral therapy. These receptors originate from a man aged 45 to 65 with HIV.

The gene calls are TRBV4-1 and TRBJ2-7; tentatively, D is TRBD1 (6 bases). CDR1 is MGHRA, CDR2 YSYEKL, per germline. This CDR3 region has 16 residues. V was clipped by 4 bases and J by 0 bases, with 16 bases between them. The CDR3 sequence: CASSRGGQLYSYEQYF. Written as DNA, the CDR3 is TGCGCCAGCAGCCGAGGAGGACAGCTCTACTCCTACGAGCAGTACTTC.

The genes are TRBV27 and TRBJ2-2; 9 bases line up with TRBD2. V was pared by 5 bases and J by 0 bases, with 4 bases of the junction left unmatched. This CDR3 contains 16 residues. Germline V gene sequence: CDR1 MNHEY, CDR2 SMNVEV (reference sequence). CDR3 in DNA: TGTGCCAGCAGTCTAGCGGGAAGGGCGAACACCGGGGAGCTGTTTTTT. Protein sequence: CASSLAGRANTGELFF.

The V call is TRBV10-3, the J call TRBJ1-2, with 8 bases lining up with TRBD1. Germline CDR1 reads ENHRY; CDR2 reads SYGVKD. There are 14 residues in the CDR3. With 6 bases clipped from V and 3 bases from J, the junction kept 6 bases outside the gene matches. The CDR3 reads CAISAETGDYGYTF. CDR3 DNA: TGTGCCATCAGCGCCGAGACAGGGGACTATGGCTACACCTTC.

The chain couples TRBV4-3 to TRBJ2-7, with 8 positions matching TRBD2. Germline CDR1 is LGHNA and CDR2 is YSLEER. There are 18 residues in the CDR3. V lost 1 base to trimming and J lost 2 bases; unmatched junction nucleotides: 13. The CDR3 is CASSQGLAGRGGAYEQYF. CDR3 DNA sequence: TGCGCCAGCAGCCAAGGACTGGCGGGACGGGGGGGGGCCTACGAGCAGTACTTC.

The V call is TRBV28, the J call TRBJ2-7; 8 bases line up with TRBD2. Germline V gene sequence: CDR1 MDHEN, CDR2 SYDVKM. The V and J ends lost 4 bases and 3 bases, in that order; junction bases with no gene match: 11. The CDR3 runs to 16 residues. CDR3: CASSSPAGVSDYEQYF. The CDR3 region has the DNA TGTGCCAGCAGTTCCCCAGCGGGAGTGTCTGACTACGAGCAGTACTTC.

This rearrangement joins TRBV27 to TRBJ2-1, with D maybe TRBD1 (5 bases). Germline V lookup: CDR1 MNHEY, CDR2 SMNVEV (reference sequence). The CDR3 has 14 residues. Trimming took 6 bases from V and 2 from J, leaving 11 bases between them. The CDR3 sequence: CASSLRRAYNEQFF. The CDR3, as DNA: TGTGCCAGCAGCCTACGCAGGGCCTACAATGAGCAGTTCTTC.

The J gene is TRBJ2-7, the V gene TRBV7-2; TRBD2 is a possible D gene (5 bases). V gave up 3 bases and J gave up 0 bases, with 12 bases separating them. This CDR3 has 15 residues. CDR1 is SGHTA, CDR2 FQGNSA, per germline. The CDR3 here is CASSFFAGSSYEQYF. CDR3 nucleotides: TGTGCCAGCAGCTTTTTCGCGGGTAGCTCCTACGAGCAGTACTTC. The variable domain in full, with the rest retrieved from reference TRBV7-2 and TRBJ2-7, is GAGVSQSPSNKVTEKGKDVELRCDPISGHTALYWYRQSLGQGLEFLIYFQGNSAPDKSGLPSDRFSAERTGGSVSTLTIQRTQQEDSAVYLCASSFFAGSSYEQYFGPGTRLTVT.

The chain has TRBV7-2 and TRBJ2-2, with D possibly being TRBD1 (5 bases). V shed 5 bases and J shed 7 bases, with 11 bases lying between them. Germline V CDR1 and CDR2: SGHTA, FQGNSA. The CDR3 extends over 13 amino acids. CDR3 sequence reads: CASSPDNFGELFF. As DNA, the CDR3 is TGTGCCAGCAGCCCGGACAATTTCGGGGAGCTGTTTTTT.

This clone has a handful of counts. This chain uses TRBV6-5 with TRBJ1-3; D is perhaps TRBD1 (5 bases). The CDR3 has 15 residues. From germline, CDR1 is MNHEY and CDR2 SVGAGI. The V gene lost 0 bases and the J gene lost 1 base, with 7 bases spanning the gap. The CDR3: CASSYSPGSGNTIYF. The CDR3 DNA follows: TGTGCCAGCAGTTACTCACCAGGGTCTGGAAACACCATATATTTT.

This sequence joins TRBV28 and TRBJ1-1; possibly TRBD1 for D (5 bases). Looked up from germline, CDR1 is MDHEN and CDR2 is SYDVKM. The CDR3 has 14 residues. V was pared by 2 bases and J by 4 bases, with 11 bases between. CDR3 protein: CASSLNVRGTEAFF. The DNA for the CDR3 is TGTGCCAGCAGTTTAAACGTTAGGGGCACTGAAGCTTTCTTT.

The V and J genes are TRBV4-2 and TRBJ1-6; no clear D gene. This CDR3 contains 17 residues. Germline V CDR1 and CDR2: LGHNA, YNFKEQ. V was cut by 4 bases and J by 4 bases, with 17 bases left in between. The CDR3 region has the DNA TGTGCCAGCAGCCCCAGGACCGGCGATTCTTATAATTCACCCCTCCACTTT. Translating gives CASSPRTGDSYNSPLHF.

The sample holds a few counts of this clone. This chain links TRBV19 with TRBJ2-3; D ambiguous. There are 15 residues in the CDR3. Germline CDR1 LNHDA, CDR2 SQIVND (reference sequence). The V gene lost 5 bases and the J gene lost 2 bases, with 14 bases spanning the gap. The CDR3 protein is CASSPSLDPTDTQYF. The CDR3 DNA reads TGTGCCAGTAGTCCGTCTCTCGATCCCACAGATACGCAGTATTTT.

The chain links TRBV28 to TRBJ2-1, with D maybe TRBD2 (6 bases). Germline CDR1 MDHEN, CDR2 SYDVKM. Trimming took 6 bases from V and 8 from J, leaving 23 bases between them. There are 16 residues in the CDR3. The CDR3 coding sequence is TGTGCCAGCAGCCCCCTGGGTAGGGGAGGTGTCGATGAGCAGTTCTTC. Residues: CASSPLGRGGVDEQFF.

This chain connects TRBV29-1 to TRBJ1-2, with 9 bases lining up with TRBD1. The length of the CDR3 is 14 residues. V trimming: 4 bases; J trimming: 4 bases; junction bases outside the gene matches: 7. Germline loops: CDR1 SQVTM, CDR2 ANQGSEA. CDR3 sequence reads: CSVAPDRGGYGYTF. In DNA form, the CDR3 reads TGCAGCGTTGCCCCGGACAGGGGTGGCTATGGCTACACCTTC.

The chain recombines TRBV9 with TRBJ2-3; D remains ambiguous. V dropped 4 bases and J dropped 0 bases, with 15 bases sitting between them. There are 16 residues in the CDR3. Germline assignment: CDR1 SGDLS and CDR2 YYNGEE. In DNA, the CDR3 is TGTGCCAGCAGCCCTCGCGGACGCCGTAGCACAGATACGCAGTATTTT. Amino acid sequence: CASSPRGRRSTDTQYF.

The chain uses TRBV7-2 and TRBJ1-1; weak D call: TRBD1 (5 bases). This CDR3 region has 11 residues. Germline V lookup: CDR1 SGHTA, CDR2 FQGNSA. V was pared by 6 bases and J by 7 bases, with 9 bases between. The CDR3 region is CASRPTVEAFF. Here the CDR3 DNA reads TGTGCCAGCAGACCGACAGTTGAAGCTTTCTTT.

The chain links TRBV18 to TRBJ2-5; 8 bases agree with TRBD1. Germline V lookup: CDR1 KGHSH, CDR2 LQKENI. The CDR3 is 15 residues long. V dropped 6 bases and J dropped 1; count of bases not matched to a gene: 7. The CDR3 loop reads CASSPVGQGQETQYF. The CDR3 nucleotides read TGTGCCAGCTCCCCGGTCGGACAGGGCCAAGAGACCCAGTACTTC.

This clone was seen more than once but under ten times. The J gene is TRBJ2-3, the V gene TRBV4-3; D might be TRBD1 (6 bases). CDR3 size: 16 residues. Germline assignment: CDR1 LGHNA and CDR2 YSLEER. Trimming stripped 4 bases from V and 1 base from J, with 15 bases between. Here the CDR3 reads CASSRSSAGGTDTQYF. CDR3 nucleotide sequence: TGCGCCAGCAGCCGTTCGTCTGCAGGGGGCACAGATACGCAGTATTTT.

This rearrangement joins TRBV30 to TRBJ1-4; maybe TRBD1 (5 bases). The germline V gene has CDR1 GTSNPN and CDR2 SVGIG (reference sequence). The CDR3 contains 16 residues. The germline V and J ends were trimmed by 3 bases and 0 bases, with 14 bases remaining between them. The CDR3 DNA reads TGTGCCTGGAGGGAATGGCAGGGAGCAACTAATGAAAAACTGTTTTTT. This sequence encodes CAWREWQGATNEKLFF.

This chain connects TRBV29-1 to TRBJ2-4; D tentatively fits TRBD1 or TRBD2 (6 bases each). Deletions cut 4 bases from V and 4 bases from J, with 11 bases between. CDR3 length equals 13 residues. The germline gives CDR1 SQVTM, CDR2 ANQGSEA. The CDR3 protein is CSVAGGTKNIQYF. The CDR3 DNA sequence: TGCAGCGTTGCTGGAGGGACAAAAAACATTCAGTACTTC.

The chain has TRBV28 and TRBJ2-7, with 7 positions matching TRBD2. Trimming removed 8 bases from V and 0 bases from J; junction bases left unmatched: 10. The CDR3 sequence is 15 residues long. Per germline, CDR1 MDHEN and CDR2 SYDVKM. The chain's CDR3 is CASDKMGRGSYEQYF. The CDR3 nucleotides are TGTGCCAGCGATAAAATGGGGAGGGGCTCCTACGAGCAGTACTTC.

Only a few counts were recorded for this clone. The gene calls are TRBV28 and TRBJ1-2; no firm D call. The germline V gene encodes CDR1 MDHEN and CDR2 SYDVKM. This CDR3 is 11 amino acids long. Trimming took 6 bases from V and 5 from J, leaving 7 bases between them. CDR3 nucleotides: TGTGCCAGCAGCCACCGATATGGCTACACCTTC. Protein: CASSHRYGYTF.

J is TRBJ2-7 and V is TRBV4-3; D not resolved. Germline loops: CDR1 LGHNA, CDR2 YSLEER. The CDR3 is 15 residues long. The germline V and J ends were trimmed by 0 bases and 3 bases, with 12 bases remaining between them. For the CDR3, the DNA is TGCGCCAGCAGCCAAGATCTGGGTTGGGGCTACGAGCAGTACTTC. As protein: CASSQDLGWGYEQYF.

This chain connects TRBV7-3 to TRBJ1-6; weak D call: TRBD1 (5 bases). Germline-derived CDR1 and CDR2 are SGHTA and FQGTGA. The length of the CDR3 is 15 residues. Between the trimmed V and J ends, which lost 2 bases and 7 bases, there was a span of 12 bases. The CDR3 region is CASSLEGTRNSPLHF. CDR3 nucleotides: TGTGCCAGCAGCTTAGAGGGGACGAGGAATTCACCCCTCCACTTT.